These T cell receptor beta chains were read from a single sample in a study of shared clonotypes between healthy human individuals. Generated by immunoSEQ multiplex PCR, the TCRdb table keeps only in-frame clones and is missing some. The sample includes roughly 2.1 million clones, approximately 94% of them seen just once. The material sequenced was naive CD8+ T cells from PBMCs. These receptors all come from a man younger than 35 in good health. Some clones in this sample may be carry-over from other donors' samples. The CDR3 runs from the conserved cysteine through the conserved F or W. Each record gives: CDR3 protein, CDR3 DNA, J gene, clone size, V gene, D gene. D genes are given only for firm matches. Clone size, where shown, is once, few, many, or a class for clones that have expanded.

CDR3aa: CASSVGHGGYTEAFF; CDR3nt: TGTGCCAGCAGCGTCGGACATGGGGGCTACACTGAAGCTTTCTTT; j_gene: TRBJ1-1; abundance: NA; v_gene: TRBV9; d_gene: NA
CDR3aa: CASSLIRTDTQYF; CDR3nt: TGTGCCAGCAGTCTAATACGCACAGATACGCAGTATTTT; j_gene: TRBJ2-3; abundance: NA; v_gene: TRBV27; d_gene: NA
CDR3aa: CSVEVSSGTYTGELFF; CDR3nt: TGCAGCGTTGAGGTGTCTAGCGGGACCTACACCGGGGAGCTGTTTTTT; j_gene: TRBJ2-2; abundance: NA; v_gene: TRBV29-1; d_gene: TRBD2
CDR3aa: CASSLDRQGLNEQFF; CDR3nt: TGTGCCAGCAGCTTAGATCGGCAGGGATTGAATGAGCAGTTCTTC; j_gene: TRBJ2-1; abundance: NA; v_gene: TRBV7-7; d_gene: NA
CDR3aa: CASSFEGFYGYTF; CDR3nt: TGTGCCAGCAGCTTTGAGGGGTTCTATGGCTACACCTTC; j_gene: TRBJ1-2; abundance: NA; v_gene: TRBV5-6; d_gene: NA
CDR3aa: CASSVEVGGADGYTF; CDR3nt: TGTGCCAGCAGCGTAGAGGTGGGCGGGGCAGATGGCTACACCTTC; j_gene: TRBJ1-2; abundance: NA; v_gene: TRBV9; d_gene: NA
CDR3aa: CASSLVGQGDLGSTEAFF; CDR3nt: TGTGCCAGCAGCTTGGTCGGACAGGGGGATTTGGGAAGCACTGAAGCTTTCTTT; j_gene: TRBJ1-1; abundance: NA; v_gene: TRBV5-5; d_gene: TRBD1
CDR3aa: CAISVPDGYTF; CDR3nt: TGTGCCATCAGTGTCCCGGATGGCTACACCTTC; j_gene: TRBJ1-2; abundance: NA; v_gene: TRBV10-3; d_gene: NA
CDR3aa: CASIRGPEAFF; CDR3nt: TGTGCCAGTATCCGGGGCCCTGAAGCTTTCTTT; j_gene: TRBJ1-1; abundance: few; v_gene: TRBV19; d_gene: NA
CDR3aa: CASTPGVHTGELFF; CDR3nt: TGTGCCAGCACTCCTGGGGTTCACACCGGGGAGCTGTTTTTT; j_gene: TRBJ2-2; abundance: NA; v_gene: TRBV7-8; d_gene: NA
CDR3aa: CASSPNYEQYF; CDR3nt: TGTGCCAGCAGCCCCAACTACGAGCAGTACTTC; j_gene: TRBJ2-7; abundance: NA; v_gene: TRBV28; d_gene: NA
CDR3aa: CASSLFPLWTQGEGTEAFF; CDR3nt: TGTGCCAGCAGCTTATTTCCGTTGTGGACCCAGGGAGAAGGCACTGAAGCTTTCTTT; j_gene: TRBJ1-1; abundance: NA; v_gene: TRBV11-2; d_gene: NA
CDR3aa: CASWGETGELFF; CDR3nt: TGTGCCAGTTGGGGGGAGACCGGGGAGCTGTTTTTT; j_gene: TRBJ2-2; abundance: NA; v_gene: TRBV7-9; d_gene: NA
CDR3aa: CASSLPVAGGALETQYF; CDR3nt: TGTGCCAGCAGCTTACCGGTAGCGGGAGGGGCTTTGGAGACCCAGTACTTC; j_gene: TRBJ2-5; abundance: NA; v_gene: TRBV7-8; d_gene: TRBD2
CDR3aa: CASSKGGTEAFF; CDR3nt: TGTGCCAGCAGTAAAGGAGGCACTGAAGCTTTCTTT; j_gene: TRBJ1-1; abundance: NA; v_gene: TRBV5-6; d_gene: NA
CDR3aa: CSVTSGTSYEQYF; CDR3nt: TGCAGCGTTACTAGCGGGACCTCCTACGAGCAGTACTTC; j_gene: TRBJ2-7; abundance: NA; v_gene: TRBV29-1; d_gene: TRBD2
CDR3aa: CASSQDRRRQSTDTQYF; CDR3nt: TGCGCCAGCAGCCAAGATCGGCGGCGGCAGAGCACAGATACGCAGTATTTT; j_gene: TRBJ2-3; abundance: NA; v_gene: TRBV4-3; d_gene: NA
CDR3aa: CASKITGSGANVLTF; CDR3nt: TGTGCCAGTAAAATCACCGGGTCCGGGGCCAACGTCCTGACTTTC; j_gene: TRBJ2-6; abundance: NA; v_gene: TRBV5-4; d_gene: NA
CDR3aa: CASSPNPYVGEQYF; CDR3nt: TGCGCCAGCAGCCCAAACCCCTACGTCGGGGAGCAGTACTTC; j_gene: TRBJ2-7; abundance: NA; v_gene: TRBV5-1; d_gene: NA
CDR3aa: CASSQVPLAGVNTGELFF; CDR3nt: TGCGCCAGCAGCCAAGTCCCACTAGCGGGAGTAAACACCGGGGAGCTGTTTTTT; j_gene: TRBJ2-2; abundance: NA; v_gene: TRBV4-1; d_gene: TRBD2
CDR3aa: CASSLSGAGQPQHF; CDR3nt: TGTGCCAGCAGTCTCTCAGGGGCCGGTCAGCCCCAGCATTTT; j_gene: TRBJ1-5; abundance: NA; v_gene: TRBV27; d_gene: NA
CDR3aa: CASGLVRDRGTNYGYTF; CDR3nt: TGTGCTAGTGGTTTGGTAAGGGACAGGGGCACGAACTATGGCTACACCTTC; j_gene: TRBJ1-2; abundance: NA; v_gene: TRBV12-5; d_gene: TRBD1
CDR3aa: CATSRDRPRDLYNEQFF; CDR3nt: TGTGCCACCAGCAGAGATCGGCCCAGGGACCTTTACAATGAGCAGTTCTTC; j_gene: TRBJ2-1; abundance: NA; v_gene: TRBV15; d_gene: NA
CDR3aa: CASESDSETQYF; CDR3nt: TGTGCAAGCGAATCCGATTCGGAGACCCAGTACTTC; j_gene: TRBJ2-5; abundance: NA; v_gene: TRBV6-6; d_gene: NA
CDR3aa: CASSARTGGISEAFF; CDR3nt: TGTGCCAGCAGCGCGAGGACAGGGGGGATTTCGGAGGCTTTCTTT; j_gene: TRBJ1-1; abundance: few; v_gene: TRBV7-9; d_gene: TRBD1
CDR3aa: CASSSMDSYNEQFF; CDR3nt: TGTGCCAGCAGCTCGATGGATTCCTACAATGAGCAGTTCTTC; j_gene: TRBJ2-1; abundance: NA; v_gene: TRBV11-2; d_gene: NA
CDR3aa: CASTLPGQTYEQYF; CDR3nt: TGTGCCAGCACCCTGCCGGGACAAACCTACGAGCAGTACTTC; j_gene: TRBJ2-7; abundance: once; v_gene: TRBV7-9; d_gene: NA
CDR3aa: CAKLPWGSSGYTF; CDR3nt: TGTGCCAAACTCCCATGGGGGTCGTCAGGCTACACCTTC; j_gene: TRBJ1-2; abundance: NA; v_gene: TRBV19; d_gene: NA
CDR3aa: CASSPRIYEKLFF; CDR3nt: TGTGCCAGCAGTCCCAGGATTTATGAAAAACTGTTTTTT; j_gene: TRBJ1-4; abundance: NA; v_gene: TRBV27; d_gene: NA
CDR3aa: CASSARGGPHNEQFF; CDR3nt: TGTGCCAGCAGCGCCCGAGGAGGGCCACACAATGAGCAGTTCTTC; j_gene: TRBJ2-1; abundance: NA; v_gene: TRBV9; d_gene: NA
CDR3aa: CASSYRDRPYEQYF; CDR3nt: TGTGCCAGCAGCTACCGGGACAGACCCTACGAGCAGTACTTC; j_gene: TRBJ2-7; abundance: NA; v_gene: TRBV7-9; d_gene: TRBD1
CDR3aa: CASSPRQGEAFF; CDR3nt: TGCGCCAGCAGCCCCCGACAGGGCGAAGCTTTCTTT; j_gene: TRBJ1-1; abundance: NA; v_gene: TRBV4-1; d_gene: TRBD1
CDR3aa: CASSFTPSEQYF; CDR3nt: TGTGCCAGCAGCTTTACCCCTTCCGAGCAGTACTTC; j_gene: TRBJ2-7; abundance: NA; v_gene: TRBV11-2; d_gene: NA
CDR3aa: CASSPYPRREGYNEQFF; CDR3nt: TGTGCCAGCTCACCGTACCCCCGGCGGGAGGGTTATAATGAGCAGTTCTTC; j_gene: TRBJ2-1; abundance: once; v_gene: TRBV18; d_gene: TRBD2
CDR3aa: CSVKGGKTAYEQYF; CDR3nt: TGCAGCGTGAAGGGGGGAAAAACGGCCTACGAGCAGTACTTC; j_gene: TRBJ2-7; abundance: NA; v_gene: TRBV29-1; d_gene: NA
CDR3aa: CASSISPLYEQFF; CDR3nt: TGTGCCAGTAGTATTTCCCCGCTCTATGAGCAGTTCTTC; j_gene: TRBJ2-1; abundance: NA; v_gene: TRBV19; d_gene: NA
CDR3aa: CASSEAGASTGELFF; CDR3nt: TGCGCCAGCAGTGAGGCAGGGGCCTCCACCGGGGAGCTGTTTTTT; j_gene: TRBJ2-2; abundance: few; v_gene: TRBV10-1; d_gene: NA
CDR3aa: CASSTGLAWYEQYF; CDR3nt: TGTGCCAGCAGTACAGGACTAGCGTGGTACGAGCAGTACTTC; j_gene: TRBJ2-7; abundance: NA; v_gene: TRBV6-6; d_gene: TRBD2
CDR3aa: CASSLHLGLRGNEQYF; CDR3nt: TGCGCCAGCAGCTTGCATCTTGGACTCCGGGGGAACGAGCAGTACTTC; j_gene: TRBJ2-7; abundance: NA; v_gene: TRBV5-1; d_gene: NA
CDR3aa: CSAEGDKTSGREYNEQFF; CDR3nt: TGCAGCGCGGAGGGGGACAAGACTAGCGGGAGAGAATACAATGAGCAGTTCTTC; j_gene: TRBJ2-1; abundance: NA; v_gene: TRBV29-1; d_gene: TRBD2
CDR3aa: CASSLSAGIGQPQHF; CDR3nt: TGTGCCAGCAGTTTATCTGCAGGTATTGGTCAGCCCCAGCATTTT; j_gene: TRBJ1-5; abundance: NA; v_gene: TRBV28; d_gene: NA
CDR3aa: CASSLAAWEGNEQFF; CDR3nt: TGTGCCAGCAGCTTGGCGGCCTGGGAGGGCAATGAGCAGTTCTTC; j_gene: TRBJ2-1; abundance: NA; v_gene: TRBV7-9; d_gene: TRBD2